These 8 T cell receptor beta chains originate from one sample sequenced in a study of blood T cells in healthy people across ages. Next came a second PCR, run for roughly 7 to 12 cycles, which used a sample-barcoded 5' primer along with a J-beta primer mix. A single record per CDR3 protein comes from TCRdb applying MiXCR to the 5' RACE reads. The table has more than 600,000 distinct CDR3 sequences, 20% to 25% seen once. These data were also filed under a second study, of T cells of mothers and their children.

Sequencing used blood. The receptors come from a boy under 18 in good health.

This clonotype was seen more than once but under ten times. CDR3 residues: CSVEARTGEEQAYEQYF. The CDR3, as DNA: TGCAGCGTTGAAGCACGGACAGGGGAAGAGCAGGCCTACGAGCAGTACTTC. The J gene is TRBJ2-7, the V gene TRBV29-1, with 9 bases fitting TRBD1. This CDR3 is 17 amino acids long. Germline lookup yields CDR1 SQVTM and CDR2 ANQGSEA. Losses at the gene ends were 1 base for V and 2 bases for J; bases not matched to a gene: 12.

The CDR3 DNA reads TGTGCCAGCAGTTTGGGGACAGGTTCGAATGAGCAGTTCTTC. Protein product: CASSLGTGSNEQFF. The rearrangement uses TRBV12-3 or TRBV12-4 and TRBJ2-1; 8 bases line up with TRBD1. Trimming at V came to 3 bases and at J to 7 bases, leaving 5 bases not matched to a gene. The CDR3 runs 14 residues.

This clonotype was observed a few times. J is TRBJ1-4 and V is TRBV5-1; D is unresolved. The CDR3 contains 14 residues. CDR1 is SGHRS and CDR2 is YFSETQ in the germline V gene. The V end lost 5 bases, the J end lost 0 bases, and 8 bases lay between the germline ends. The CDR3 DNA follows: TGCGCCAGCAGACCAGATTCAACTAATGAAAAACTGTTTTTT. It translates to CASRPDSTNEKLFF.

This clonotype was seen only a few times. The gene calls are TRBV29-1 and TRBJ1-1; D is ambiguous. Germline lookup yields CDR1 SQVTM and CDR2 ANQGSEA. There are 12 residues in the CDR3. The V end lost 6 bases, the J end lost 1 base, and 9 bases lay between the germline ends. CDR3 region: CSVGAGNTEAFF. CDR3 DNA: TGCAGCGTCGGTGCCGGGAACACTGAAGCTTTCTTT.

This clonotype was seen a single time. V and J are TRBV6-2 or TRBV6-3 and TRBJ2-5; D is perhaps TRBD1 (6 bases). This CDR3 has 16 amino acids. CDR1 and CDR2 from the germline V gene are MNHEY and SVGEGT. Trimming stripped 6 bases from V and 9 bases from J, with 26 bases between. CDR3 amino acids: CASSLGQTTGQVPQYF. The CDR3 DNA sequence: TGTGCCAGCAGCCTCGGACAGACTACTGGGCAAGTGCCCCAGTACTTC.

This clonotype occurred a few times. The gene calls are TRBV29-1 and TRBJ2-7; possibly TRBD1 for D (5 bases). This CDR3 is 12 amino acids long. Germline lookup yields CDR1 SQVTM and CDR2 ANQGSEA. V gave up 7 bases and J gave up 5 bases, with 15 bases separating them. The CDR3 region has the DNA TGCAGCGGGCTCGGGCAGGGCCACGAGCAGTACTTC. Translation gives CSGLGQGHEQYF.

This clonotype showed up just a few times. The CDR3 spells CASSLARLAGGNEQFF. In nucleotides, the CDR3 is TGTGCCAGCAGCTTAGCGCGTCTAGCGGGGGGTAATGAGCAGTTCTTC. V usage is TRBV7-2 and J usage is TRBJ2-1; 11 nucleotides match TRBD2. Germline V lookup: CDR1 SGHTA, CDR2 FQGNSA. V lost 0 bases, J lost 7 bases, and 5 bases stayed unmatched. The CDR3 totals 16 residues.

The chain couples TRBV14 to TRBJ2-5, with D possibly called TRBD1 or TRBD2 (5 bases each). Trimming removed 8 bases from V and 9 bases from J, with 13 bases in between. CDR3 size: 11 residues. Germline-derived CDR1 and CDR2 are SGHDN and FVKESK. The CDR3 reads CASQGMEAQYF. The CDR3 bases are TGTGCCAGCCAGGGTATGGAGGCCCAGTACTTC.